These 16 T cell receptor beta chains came from one sample sequenced in a study of T cell responses to AZD1222 COVID-19 vaccine. Clones were sequenced by immunoSEQ multiplex PCR, and TCRdb holds only the in-frame ones, with some missing. The repertoire consists of around 140,000 clones, with approximately 90% occurring once and the leading ten covering 1.5% to 2%. Sequences were derived from peripheral blood, sampled on day 0 of AZD1222 vaccination. The source of these receptors is an adult in good health.

The chain joins TRBV7-2 to TRBJ1-5; D call uncertain. The V end was cut by 3 bases, the J end by 7 bases, with 7 bases between. This CDR3 region has 12 residues. From germline, CDR1 is SGHTA and CDR2 FQGNSA. The CDR3 DNA sequence: TGTGCCAGCAGCTTCGGTAGCCAGCCCCAGCATTTT. Residues: CASSFGSQPQHF.

The V gene is TRBV18, the J gene TRBJ2-7, with D possibly called TRBD1 or TRBD2 (5 bases each). V gave up 2 bases and J gave up 6 bases, with 5 bases separating them. Germline CDR1 reads KGHSH; CDR2 reads LQKENI. The CDR3 sequence is 11 residues long. As DNA, the CDR3 is TGTGCCAGCTCACCAGGGGGCGAGCAGTACTTC. Translating it yields CASSPGGEQYF.

About this clone: No conserved phenylalanine or tryptophan is present at the end of the CDR3, so a read error is the likely explanation. The limits of the CDR3 on the DNA are not certain, so only TCRdb's listed CDR3 is given. This chain links TRBV2 with TRBJ1-4. Germline assignment: CDR1 SNHLY and CDR2 FYNNEI. The CDR3 region is 11 residues in length, termini included. The CDR3 loop reads CASSEAATTLS.

The chain uses TRBV12-3 or TRBV12-4 and TRBJ2-3; D is perhaps TRBD2 (5 bases). V dropped 3 bases and J dropped 1 base, with 5 bases sitting between them. This CDR3 comprises 13 residues. Written as DNA, the CDR3 is TGTGCCAGCAGTTTTAGCGGCACAGATACGCAGTATTTT. Its translation: CASSFSGTDTQYF.

This sequence joins TRBV19 and TRBJ2-1; no clear D. CDR1 and CDR2 (germline): LNHDA, SQIVND (reference sequence). The ends were cut back, 10 bases at V and 7 bases at J, with 11 bases in the middle. This CDR3 region has 11 residues. This CDR3 reads CATLFGNEQFF. DNA of the CDR3: TGTGCCACCTTATTCGGAAATGAGCAGTTCTTC.

This clone was seen once. V usage is TRBV6-5 and J usage is TRBJ2-2, with D maybe TRBD2 (5 bases). Trimming pared 6 bases from V and 6 bases from J, leaving 14 bases between. Germline-derived CDR1 and CDR2 are MNHEY and SVGAGI. The CDR3 covers 14 residues. In DNA form, the CDR3 reads TGTGCCAGCAGCAGACTACGGGGAGCCGGGGAGCTGTTTTTT. Residues: CASSRLRGAGELFF.

In this sample, this clone turned up once. The chain carries TRBV7-9 and TRBJ2-7; no firm D call. The CDR3 has 12 amino acids. The V gene lost 2 bases and the J gene lost 3 bases, with 5 bases spanning the gap. Germline V gene data show CDR1 as SEHNR and CDR2 as FQNEAQ (reference sequence). In nucleotides, the CDR3 is TGTGCCAGCAGCTTACAGAACTACGAGCAGTACTTC. As protein: CASSLQNYEQYF.

The CDR3 region has the DNA TGTGCCAGTAGTTGGGGGGCAGGCACTGAAGCTTTCTTT. Its translation: CASSWGAGTEAFF. The chain couples TRBV19 to TRBJ1-1; D may be TRBD1 (6 bases). Germline V gene data show CDR1 as LNHDA and CDR2 as SQIVND (reference sequence). V lost 5 bases to trimming and J lost 4 bases, with 11 bases between them. CDR3 length: 13 residues.

V is TRBV3-1 (or the pseudogene TRBV3-2) and J is TRBJ1-2; D call uncertain. This CDR3 is 12 amino acids long. Germline assignment: CDR1 LGHDT and CDR2 YNNKEL (reference sequence). The V gene lost 0 bases and the J gene lost 11 bases, with 10 bases spanning the gap. The CDR3 spells CASSQDAPRYTF. The CDR3 nucleotides read TGTGCCAGCAGCCAAGACGCCCCAAGGTACACCTTC.

This sequence joins TRBV10-3 and TRBJ1-1; 10 positions match TRBD1. Per germline, CDR1 ENHRY and CDR2 SYGVKD. The CDR3 runs to 14 residues. The trim removed 7 bases at V and 2 bases at J, leaving 4 bases unmatched. CDR3 amino acids: CAITRTGGNTEAFF. Here the CDR3 DNA reads TGTGCCATCACCCGGACAGGGGGTAACACTGAAGCTTTCTTT.

The rearrangement links TRBV15 to TRBJ2-1; D remains ambiguous. Looked up from germline, CDR1 is LNHNV and CDR2 is YYDKDF (reference sequence). CDR3 size: 14 residues. V was pared by 3 bases and J by 9 bases, with 15 bases between. The CDR3 spells CATSRAFGVVEQFF. The CDR3 DNA sequence: TGTGCCACCAGCAGGGCTTTTGGGGTGGTTGAGCAGTTCTTC.

This clone has just one count. The chain joins TRBV30 to TRBJ2-7, with D perhaps TRBD2 (5 bases). CDR3 size: 14 residues. Germline loops: CDR1 GTSNPN, CDR2 SVGIG (reference sequence). The ends were cut back, 4 bases at V and 0 bases at J, with 13 bases in the middle. CDR3 residues: CAWTEGGYSYEQYF. DNA of the CDR3: TGTGCCTGGACTGAGGGCGGATACTCCTACGAGCAGTACTTC.

This clone turned up a few times. The chain has TRBV14 and TRBJ2-7; TRBD2 agrees at 7 bases. Losses at the gene ends were 3 bases for V and 6 bases for J; bases not matched to a gene: 11. Germline CDR1 reads SGHDN; CDR2 reads FVKESK. CDR3 length: 15 residues. CDR3 protein: CASSHTPGGSGEQYF. The CDR3, as DNA: TGTGCCAGCAGCCACACGCCGGGGGGATCCGGCGAGCAGTACTTC. The variable domain in full, with the rest retrieved from reference TRBV14 and TRBJ2-7, is EAGVTQFPSHSVIEKGQTVTLRCDPISGHDNLYWYRRVMGKEIKFLLHFVKESKQDESGMPNNRFLAERTGGTYSTLKVQPAELEDSGVYFCASSHTPGGSGEQYFGPGTRLTVT.

The chain recombines TRBV5-1 with TRBJ2-2; 7 nucleotides match TRBD1. The CDR3 has 15 residues. Germline V CDR1 and CDR2: SGHRS, YFSETQ. The ends lost 0 bases at V and 1 base at J; junction bases unmatched: 0. DNA of the CDR3: TGCGCCAGCAGCTTGGGGACAGGGAACACCGGGGAGCTGTTTTTT. Amino acid sequence: CASSLGTGNTGELFF.

This clone came up a few times. The chain joins TRBV4-1 to TRBJ2-7; D gene ambiguous. The CDR3 is made up of 16 amino acids. The V gene's germline CDR1 is MGHRA and CDR2 YSYEKL. V gave up 3 bases and J gave up 1 base, with 16 bases separating them. CDR3 region: CASSQRPTRESYEQYF. CDR3 coding DNA: TGCGCCAGCAGCCAGAGGCCCACAAGGGAATCCTACGAGCAGTACTTC.

The chain carries TRBV5-4 and TRBJ1-2; D is uncertain. V was pared by 3 bases and J by 4 bases, with 13 bases between. The CDR3 covers 14 residues. Per the germline V gene, CDR1 is SGHNT and CDR2 is YYREEE (reference sequence). The CDR3 sequence is CASSSPDGSYGYTF. In nucleotides, the CDR3 is TGTGCCAGCAGCTCTCCGGACGGCAGCTATGGCTACACCTTC.